The clone carrying this T cell receptor beta chain was seen many times. Its antigen is unidentified. The data belong to a study of T-cell reconstitution after alpha-beta-depleted transplantation in children. Study findings and constraints: The high TCRbeta diversity at day 60 in some patients came from surviving recipient T cells and thymic progenitors. Approximately two months post-transplant, alpha-beta T cells reportedly originated from several hundred expanded graft clones. It was newly produced T cells that mostly accounted for T-cell counts and diversity one year after transplant.

As it was prepared, the TCRbeta library received unique molecular identifiers. Each CDR3 protein is one row after TCRdb ran MiXCR on the PCR reads. The table includes nearly 20,000 distinct CDR3 sequences, under 15% detected once. V lost 7 bases to trimming and J lost 3 bases, with 16 bases between them. This CDR3 has 14 residues. CDR1 is WNHNN and CDR2 is SYGVQD in the germline V gene (reference sequence). The receptor was derived from a female patient aged 2-9 years who had a stem cell transplant for congenital amegakaryocytic thrombocytopenia, so the T cells may come from the graft donor. The chain recombines TRBV10-1 with TRBJ2-7, with D perhaps TRBD1 (6 bases). This specimen consisted of PBMCs, mostly from graft donor cells, obtained 60 days after TCRalphabeta/CD19-depleted stem cell transplant. The DNA of the CDR3 is TGCGCCAGCATTAGACAGGTTGGGGTCTACGAGCAGTACTTC. Translating gives CASIRQVGVYEQYF.